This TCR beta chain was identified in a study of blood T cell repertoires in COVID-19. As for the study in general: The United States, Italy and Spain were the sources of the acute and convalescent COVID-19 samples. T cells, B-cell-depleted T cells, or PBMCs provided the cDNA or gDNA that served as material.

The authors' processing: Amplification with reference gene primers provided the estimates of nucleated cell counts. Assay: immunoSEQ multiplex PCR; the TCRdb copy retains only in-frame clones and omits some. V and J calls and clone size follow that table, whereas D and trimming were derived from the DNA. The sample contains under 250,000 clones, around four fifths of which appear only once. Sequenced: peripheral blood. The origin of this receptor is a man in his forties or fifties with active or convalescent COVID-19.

The DNA for the CDR3 is TGTGCCAGCAGCCAAGACATGGCTGATCAGTACTTC. The encoded protein is CASSQDMADQYF. The chain couples TRBV3-1 (or the pseudogene TRBV3-2) to TRBJ2-4; D gene unclear. Trimming removed 0 bases from V and 12 bases from J, with 9 bases in between. The length of the CDR3 is 12 residues. The V gene's germline CDR1 is LGHDT and CDR2 YNNKEL (reference sequence).